Presented here are 3 T cell receptor beta chains from one specimen sequenced in a study of cytomegalovirus exposure and HLA in healthy donors. Vbeta (60) and Jbeta (13) primers were used in the PCR. This table comes from immunoSEQ multiplex PCR, and its TCRdb copy is limited to in-frame clones, with some not included. This table has approximately 300,000 clones, roughly 86% appearing once. Sequencing was done on a sample of PBMCs. The origin of the receptors is a woman aged 35 to 49 in good health and CMV-seropositive.

The chain combines TRBV5-5 with TRBJ1-4; the D gene is possibly TRBD1 (5 bases). The CDR3 totals 16 residues. The V gene lost 2 bases and the J gene lost 3 bases, with 14 bases spanning the gap. Germline CDR1 SGHKS, CDR2 YYEKEE (reference sequence). CDR3 loop: CASSLDIQGSNEKLFF. As DNA, the CDR3 is TGTGCCAGCAGCTTAGACATCCAGGGATCTAATGAAAAACTGTTTTTT.

The rearrangement uses TRBV7-6 and TRBJ2-5; a weak D match, TRBD1 (5 bases). Trimming removed 4 bases from V and 4 bases from J, with 13 bases in between. The CDR3 is 14 residues long. The germline V gene encodes CDR1 SGHVS and CDR2 FNYEAQ. The CDR3 reads CASSSSRVGETQYF. DNA for the CDR3: TGTGCCAGCAGCTCCTCCAGGGTTGGAGAGACCCAGTACTTC. Using reference TRBV7-6 and TRBJ2-5 for the parts outside the CDR3, the full variable domain is GAGVSQSPRYKVTKRGQDVALRCDPISGHVSLYWYRQALGQGPEFLTYFNYEAQQDKSGLPNDRFSAERPEGSISTLTIQRTEQRDSAMYRCASSSSRVGETQYFGPGTRLLVL.

J is TRBJ2-5 and V is TRBV29-1, with 9 bases aligning to TRBD1. The DNA end is more similar to TRBJ2-7, so the J call may be wrong. This CDR3 is 11 amino acids long. CDR1 is SQVTM, CDR2 ANQGSEA, per germline. The CDR3 loop reads CSAGQGYEQYF. The CDR3 DNA reads TGCAGCGCTGGACAGGGGTACGAGCAGTACTTC.